This TCR beta chain is drawn from a study of T cells after yellow fever vaccination. V was shortened by 4 bases and J by 4 bases, with 14 bases between the two germline ends. The V gene's germline CDR1 is SGHRS and CDR2 YFSETQ. The CDR3 contains 14 residues. Using its own MiXCR run on the 5' RACE reads, TCRdb lists one record per CDR3 protein. The table shows about 340,000 distinct CDR3 sequences, with 12% occurring only once. The J gene is TRBJ1-2, the V gene TRBV5-1; D perhaps matches TRBD1 (5 bases). The material sequenced was CD4+ T cells sorted from PBMCs, taken 15 days after the yellow fever booster vaccination. The receptor was derived from a man aged 18 to 30 who received the YFV17D yellow fever vaccine. CDR3 DNA sequence: TGCGCCAGCAGCCTTGACCAGGGAGGCTATGGCTACACCTTC. Amino acid sequence: CASSLDQGGYGYTF. Using reference TRBV5-1 and TRBJ1-2 for the parts outside the CDR3, the full variable domain is KAGVTQTPRYLIKTRGQQVTLSCSPISGHRSVSWYQQTPGQGLQFLFEYFSETQRNKGNFPGRFSGRQFSNSRSEMNVSTLELGDSALYLCASSLDQGGYGYTFGSGTRLTVV.